The clone carrying this TCR beta chain was seen only a few times. Its specificity is not known. Germline CDR1 KGHDR, CDR2 SFDVKD. This CDR3 has 11 amino acids. V lost 0 bases to trimming and J lost 7 bases, with 2 bases between them. This sample was taken from a study of T-cell memory formation after mild COVID-19. The study's findings and limits: CD4/CD8 balance held among clones contracting day 15 to 85, and later expanders leaned CD4+.

TCRdb analysed the 5' RACE reads with MiXCR anew, one entry per CDR3 protein. Of around 500,000 distinct CDR3 sequences in the sample, approximately 18% were seen once. The sample taken for sequencing was PBMCs or a T cell subset sorted from them (not recorded which). V is TRBV24-1 and J is TRBJ1-2; no clear D gene. This TCR came from an adult woman who had mild COVID-19 (a few samples of this study predate the infection). Cell type and time point are not known. CDR3 loop: CATSDLLGYTF. As DNA, the CDR3 is TGTGCCACCAGTGATTTGCTTGGCTACACCTTC.